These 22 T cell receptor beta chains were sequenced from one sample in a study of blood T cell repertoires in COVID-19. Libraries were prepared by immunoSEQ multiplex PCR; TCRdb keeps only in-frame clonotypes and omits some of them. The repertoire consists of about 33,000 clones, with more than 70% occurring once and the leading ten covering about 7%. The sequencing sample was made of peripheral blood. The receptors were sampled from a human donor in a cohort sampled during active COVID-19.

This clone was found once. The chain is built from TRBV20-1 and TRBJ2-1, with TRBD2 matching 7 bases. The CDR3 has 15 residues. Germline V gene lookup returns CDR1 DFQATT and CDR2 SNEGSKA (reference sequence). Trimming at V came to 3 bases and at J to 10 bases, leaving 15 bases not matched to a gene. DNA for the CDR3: TGCAGTGCTAGTGCCCGGGAGGCGGGGCTGGACGAGCAGTTCTTC. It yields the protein CSASAREAGLDEQFF.

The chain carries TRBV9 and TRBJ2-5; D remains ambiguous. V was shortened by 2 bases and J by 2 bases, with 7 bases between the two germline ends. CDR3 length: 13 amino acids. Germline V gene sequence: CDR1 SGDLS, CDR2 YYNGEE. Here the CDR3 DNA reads TGTGCCAGCAGCGTGTCAGGACAAGAGACCCAGTACTTC. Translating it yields CASSVSGQETQYF.

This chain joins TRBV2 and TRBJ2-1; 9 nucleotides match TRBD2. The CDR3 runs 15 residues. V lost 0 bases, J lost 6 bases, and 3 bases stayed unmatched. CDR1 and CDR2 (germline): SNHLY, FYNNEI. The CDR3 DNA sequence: TGTGCCAGCAGTGAAGCAGGACTAGCGTTCAATGAGCAGTTCTTC. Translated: CASSEAGLAFNEQFF.

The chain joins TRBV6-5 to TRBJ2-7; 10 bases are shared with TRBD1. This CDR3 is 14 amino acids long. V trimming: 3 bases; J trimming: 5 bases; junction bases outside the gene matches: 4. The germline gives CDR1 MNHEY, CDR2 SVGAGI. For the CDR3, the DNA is TGTGCCAGCAGTTATTCCGGGACAGGGGACGAGCAGTACTTC. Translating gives CASSYSGTGDEQYF.

The CDR3 DNA follows: TGTGCCAGCAGTCTATTGGGACAGGGTTCGGGTGGCTACACCTTC. Translating gives CASSLLGQGSGGYTF. The chain has TRBV27 and TRBJ1-2, with TRBD1 identical over 9 bases. The CDR3 runs 15 residues. V lost 5 bases, J lost 7 bases, and 11 bases stayed unmatched. Germline V gene sequence: CDR1 MNHEY, CDR2 SMNVEV (reference sequence).

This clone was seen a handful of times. The CDR3: CASLGLARETQYF. As DNA, the CDR3 is TGTGCCAGCCTGGGACTAGCGAGGGAGACCCAGTACTTC. The chain recombines TRBV6-5 with TRBJ2-5, with TRBD2 matching 10 bases. From germline, CDR1 is MNHEY and CDR2 SVGAGI. The J segment lost 5 bases and the V segment lost 8 bases, leaving 5 bases of the junction unmatched. The CDR3 totals 13 residues.

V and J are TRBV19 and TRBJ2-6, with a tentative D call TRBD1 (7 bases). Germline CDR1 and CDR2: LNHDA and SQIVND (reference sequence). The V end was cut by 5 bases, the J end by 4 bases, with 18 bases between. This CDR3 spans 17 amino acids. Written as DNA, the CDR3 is TGTGCCAGTAGTTCACGGACAGGAGGGGCCGGGGCCAACGTCCTGACTTTC. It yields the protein CASSSRTGGAGANVLTF.

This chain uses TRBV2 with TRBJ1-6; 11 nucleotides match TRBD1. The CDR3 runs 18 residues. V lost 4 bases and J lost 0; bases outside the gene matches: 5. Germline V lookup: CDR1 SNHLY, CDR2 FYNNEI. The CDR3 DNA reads TGTGCCAGCAGTGGAAGGGGACAGGGGGACTCCTATAATTCACCCCTCCACTTT. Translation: CASSGRGQGDSYNSPLHF. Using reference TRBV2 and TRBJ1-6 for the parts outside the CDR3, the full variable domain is EPEVTQTPSHQVTQMGQEVILRCVPISNHLYFYWYRQILGQKVEFLVSFYNNEISEKSEIFDDQFSVERPDGSNFTLKIRSTKLEDSAMYFCASSGRGQGDSYNSPLHFGNGTRLTVT.

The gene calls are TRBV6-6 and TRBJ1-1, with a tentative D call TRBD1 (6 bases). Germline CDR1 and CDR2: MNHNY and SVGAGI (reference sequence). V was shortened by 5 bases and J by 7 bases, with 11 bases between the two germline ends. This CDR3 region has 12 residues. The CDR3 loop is CASSNRAGEAFF. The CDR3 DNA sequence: TGTGCCAGCAGTAACAGGGCGGGTGAAGCTTTCTTT.

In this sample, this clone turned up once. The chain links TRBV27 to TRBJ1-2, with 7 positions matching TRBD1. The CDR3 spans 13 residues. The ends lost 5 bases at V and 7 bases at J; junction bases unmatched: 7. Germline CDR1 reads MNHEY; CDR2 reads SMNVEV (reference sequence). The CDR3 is CASSLTGFGGYTF. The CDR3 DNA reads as TGTGCCAGCAGTCTGACAGGGTTCGGTGGCTACACCTTC.

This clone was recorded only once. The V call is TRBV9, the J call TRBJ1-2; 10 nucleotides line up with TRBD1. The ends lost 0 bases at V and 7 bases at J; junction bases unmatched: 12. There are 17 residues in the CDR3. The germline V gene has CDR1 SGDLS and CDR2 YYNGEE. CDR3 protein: CASSVGQGAIGTPGYTF. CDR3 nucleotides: TGTGCCAGCAGCGTAGGACAGGGGGCCATCGGTACTCCTGGCTACACCTTC.

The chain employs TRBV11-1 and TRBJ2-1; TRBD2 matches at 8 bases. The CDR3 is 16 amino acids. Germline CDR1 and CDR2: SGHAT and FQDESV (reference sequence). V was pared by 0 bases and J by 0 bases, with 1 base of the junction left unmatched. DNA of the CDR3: TGTGCCAGCAGCTTAGCGAGCGGGAGCTCCTACAATGAGCAGTTCTTC. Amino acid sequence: CASSLASGSSYNEQFF.

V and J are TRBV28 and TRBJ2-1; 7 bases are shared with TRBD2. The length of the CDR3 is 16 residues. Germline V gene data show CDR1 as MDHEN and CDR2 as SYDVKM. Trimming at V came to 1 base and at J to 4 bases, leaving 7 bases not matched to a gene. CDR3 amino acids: CASSLSGAGAYNEQFF. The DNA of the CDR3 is TGTGCCAGCAGTTTATCCGGGGCGGGAGCATACAATGAGCAGTTCTTC.

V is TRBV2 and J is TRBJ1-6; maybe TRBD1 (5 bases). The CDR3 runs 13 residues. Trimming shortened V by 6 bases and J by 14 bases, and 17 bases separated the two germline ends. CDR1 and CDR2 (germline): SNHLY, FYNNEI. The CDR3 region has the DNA TGTGCCAGCAGGGACACATCATTCGCAGCCCTCCACTTT. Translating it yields CASRDTSFAALHF. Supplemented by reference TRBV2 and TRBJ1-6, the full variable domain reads EPEVTQTPSHQVTQMGQEVILRCVPISNHLYFYWYRQILGQKVEFLVSFYNNEISEKSEIFDDQFSVERPDGSNFTLKIRSTKLEDSAMYFCASRDTSFAALHFGNGTRLTVT.

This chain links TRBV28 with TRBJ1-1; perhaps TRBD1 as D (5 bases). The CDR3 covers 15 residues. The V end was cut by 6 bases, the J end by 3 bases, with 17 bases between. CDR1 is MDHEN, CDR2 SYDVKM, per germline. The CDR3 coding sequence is TGTGCCAGCAGACTAACGATCAGGGAGGACACTGAAGCTTTCTTT. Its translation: CASRLTIREDTEAFF.

CDR3 nucleotides: TGTGCCAGCAGTCCCCAAGGGCGGGGGTTCGACCAAGAGACCCAGTACTTC. As protein: CASSPQGRGFDQETQYF. V usage is TRBV28 and J usage is TRBJ2-5; 7 bases match TRBD2. This CDR3 has 17 residues. Germline V gives CDR1 MDHEN, CDR2 SYDVKM. The junction had 12 bases not matched to a gene; V was cut back by 5 bases and J by 0 bases.

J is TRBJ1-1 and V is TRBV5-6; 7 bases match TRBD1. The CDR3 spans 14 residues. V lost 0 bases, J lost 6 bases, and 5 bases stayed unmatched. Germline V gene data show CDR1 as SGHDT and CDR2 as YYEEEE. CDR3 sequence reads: CASSLAIQGPEAFF. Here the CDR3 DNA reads TGTGCCAGCAGCTTGGCCATACAGGGGCCTGAAGCTTTCTTT.

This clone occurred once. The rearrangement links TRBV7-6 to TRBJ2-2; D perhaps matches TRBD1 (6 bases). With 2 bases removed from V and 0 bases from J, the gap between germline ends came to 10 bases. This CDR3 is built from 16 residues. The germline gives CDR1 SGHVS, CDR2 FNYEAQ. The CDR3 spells CASSLWAGANTGELFF. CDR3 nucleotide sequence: TGTGCCAGCAGCTTATGGGCAGGGGCGAACACCGGGGAGCTGTTTTTT.

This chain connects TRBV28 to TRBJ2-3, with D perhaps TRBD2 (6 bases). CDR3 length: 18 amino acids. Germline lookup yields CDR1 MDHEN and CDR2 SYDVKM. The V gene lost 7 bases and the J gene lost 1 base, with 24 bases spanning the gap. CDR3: CASTTSHLARGGTDTQYF. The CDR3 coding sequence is TGTGCCAGCACCACCTCCCATCTGGCTCGCGGGGGCACAGATACGCAGTATTTT.

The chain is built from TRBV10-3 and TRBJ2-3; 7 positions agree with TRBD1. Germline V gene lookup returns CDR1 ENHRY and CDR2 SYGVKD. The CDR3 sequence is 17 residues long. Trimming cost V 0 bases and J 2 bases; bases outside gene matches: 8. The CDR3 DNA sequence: TGTGCCATCAGTGAGTCCCCCGGGACAGAGATCACAGATACGCAGTATTTT. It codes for CAISESPGTEITDTQYF.

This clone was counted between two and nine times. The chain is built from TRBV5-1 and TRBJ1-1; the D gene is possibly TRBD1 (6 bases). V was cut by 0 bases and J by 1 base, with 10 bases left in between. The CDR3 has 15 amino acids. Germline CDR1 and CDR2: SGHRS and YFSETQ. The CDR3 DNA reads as TGCGCCAGCAGCTTGGTGGGGGCCACGAACACTGAAGCTTTCTTT. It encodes CASSLVGATNTEAFF. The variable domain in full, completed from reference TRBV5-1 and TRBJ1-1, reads KAGVTQTPRYLIKTRGQQVTLSCSPISGHRSVSWYQQTPGQGLQFLFEYFSETQRNKGNFPGRFSGRQFSNSRSEMNVSTLELGDSALYLCASSLVGATNTEAFFGQGTRLTVV.

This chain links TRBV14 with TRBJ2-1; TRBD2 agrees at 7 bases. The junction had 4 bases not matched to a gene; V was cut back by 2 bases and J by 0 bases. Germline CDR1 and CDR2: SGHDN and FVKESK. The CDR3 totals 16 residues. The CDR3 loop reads CASSQLGGSSYNEQFF. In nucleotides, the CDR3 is TGTGCCAGCAGCCAACTCGGCGGGAGCTCCTACAATGAGCAGTTCTTC.